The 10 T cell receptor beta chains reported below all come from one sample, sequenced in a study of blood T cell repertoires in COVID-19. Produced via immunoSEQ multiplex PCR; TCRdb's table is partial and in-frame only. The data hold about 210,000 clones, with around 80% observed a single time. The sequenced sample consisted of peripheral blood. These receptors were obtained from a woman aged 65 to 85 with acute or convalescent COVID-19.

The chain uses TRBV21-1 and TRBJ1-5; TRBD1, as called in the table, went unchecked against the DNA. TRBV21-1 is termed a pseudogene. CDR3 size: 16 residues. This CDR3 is CASSKRQAGPNQPQHF. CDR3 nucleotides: TGTGCCAGCAGCAAAAGACAAGCAGGGCCAAATCAGCCCCAGCATTTT.

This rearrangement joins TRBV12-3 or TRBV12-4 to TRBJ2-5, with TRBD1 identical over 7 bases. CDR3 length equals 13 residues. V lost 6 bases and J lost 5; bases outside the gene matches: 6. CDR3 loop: CASSPTGSETQYF. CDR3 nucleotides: TGTGCCAGCAGCCCGACAGGGTCTGAGACCCAGTACTTC.

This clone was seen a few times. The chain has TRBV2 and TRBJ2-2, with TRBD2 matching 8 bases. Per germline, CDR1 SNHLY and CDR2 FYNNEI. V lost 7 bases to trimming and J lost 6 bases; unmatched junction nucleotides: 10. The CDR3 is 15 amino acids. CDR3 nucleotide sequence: TGTGCCAGCACGTCCAAGAGCGGGGGCGCCGGGGAGCTGTTTTTT. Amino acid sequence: CASTSKSGGAGELFF.

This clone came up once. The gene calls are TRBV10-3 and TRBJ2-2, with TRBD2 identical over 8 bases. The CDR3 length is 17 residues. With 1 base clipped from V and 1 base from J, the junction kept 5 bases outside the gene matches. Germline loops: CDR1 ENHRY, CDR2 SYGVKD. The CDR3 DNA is TGTGCCATCAGTGAGTTGGGAGCGGGGGTGAACACCGGGGAGCTGTTTTTT. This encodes CAISELGAGVNTGELFF.

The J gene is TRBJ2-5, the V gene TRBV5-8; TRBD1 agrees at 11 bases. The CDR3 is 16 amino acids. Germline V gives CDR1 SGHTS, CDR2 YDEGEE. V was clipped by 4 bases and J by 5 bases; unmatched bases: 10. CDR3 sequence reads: CASSPGTGGSGETQYF. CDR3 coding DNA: TGTGCCAGCAGCCCCGGGACAGGGGGAAGTGGGGAGACCCAGTACTTC.

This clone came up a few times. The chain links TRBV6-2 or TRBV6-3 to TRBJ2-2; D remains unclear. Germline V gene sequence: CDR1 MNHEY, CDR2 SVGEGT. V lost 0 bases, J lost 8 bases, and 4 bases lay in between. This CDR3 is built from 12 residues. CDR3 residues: CASSYSRGELFF. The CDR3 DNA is TGTGCCAGCAGTTACTCGAGAGGGGAGCTGTTTTTT.

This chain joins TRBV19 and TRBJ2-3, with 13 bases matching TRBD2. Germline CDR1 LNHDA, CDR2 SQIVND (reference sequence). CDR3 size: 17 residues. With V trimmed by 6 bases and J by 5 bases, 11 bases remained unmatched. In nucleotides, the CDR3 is TGTGCCAGTAGAAGAACCACTAGCGGGGGGGTTAGAGATACGCAGTATTTT. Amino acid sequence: CASRRTTSGGVRDTQYF. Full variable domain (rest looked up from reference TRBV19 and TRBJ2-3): DGGITQSPKYLFRKEGQNVTLSCEQNLNHDAMYWYRQDPGQGLRLIYYSQIVNDFQKGDIAEGYSVSREKKESFPLTVTSAQKNPTAFYLCASRRTTSGGVRDTQYFGPGTRLTVL.

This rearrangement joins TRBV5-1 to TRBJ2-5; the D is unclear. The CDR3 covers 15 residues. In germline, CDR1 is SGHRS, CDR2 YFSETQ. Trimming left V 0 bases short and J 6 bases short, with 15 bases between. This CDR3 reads CASSLGAAQDQTQYF. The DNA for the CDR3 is TGCGCCAGCAGCTTGGGGGCAGCCCAAGATCAGACCCAGTACTTC. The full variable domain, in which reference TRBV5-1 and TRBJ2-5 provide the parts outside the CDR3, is KAGVTQTPRYLIKTRGQQVTLSCSPISGHRSVSWYQQTPGQGLQFLFEYFSETQRNKGNFPGRFSGRQFSNSRSEMNVSTLELGDSALYLCASSLGAAQDQTQYFGPGTRLLVL.

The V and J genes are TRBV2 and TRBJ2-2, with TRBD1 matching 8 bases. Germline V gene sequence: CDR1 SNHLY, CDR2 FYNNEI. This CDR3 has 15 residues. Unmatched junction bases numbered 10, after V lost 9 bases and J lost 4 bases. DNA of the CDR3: TGTGCCAGTACCGGGACAGGATCCCCCACCGGGGAGCTGTTTTTT. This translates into CASTGTGSPTGELFF.

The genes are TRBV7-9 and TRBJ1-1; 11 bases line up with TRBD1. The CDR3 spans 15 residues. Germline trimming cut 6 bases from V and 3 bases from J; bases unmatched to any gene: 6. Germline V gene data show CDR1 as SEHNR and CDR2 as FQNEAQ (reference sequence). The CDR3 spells CASSSPGQGDTEAFF. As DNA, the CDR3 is TGTGCCAGCAGTTCACCGGGACAGGGGGACACTGAAGCTTTCTTT.